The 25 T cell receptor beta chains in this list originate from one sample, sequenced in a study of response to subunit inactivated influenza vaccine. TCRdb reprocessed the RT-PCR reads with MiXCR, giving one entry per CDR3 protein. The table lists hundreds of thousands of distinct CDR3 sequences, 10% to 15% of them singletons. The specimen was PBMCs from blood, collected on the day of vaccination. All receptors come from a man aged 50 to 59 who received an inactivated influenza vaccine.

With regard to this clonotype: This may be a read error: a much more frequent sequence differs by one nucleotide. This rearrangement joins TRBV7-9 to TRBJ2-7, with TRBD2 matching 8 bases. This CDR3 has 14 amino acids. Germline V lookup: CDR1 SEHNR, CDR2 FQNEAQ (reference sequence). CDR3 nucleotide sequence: TGTGCCCGCAGCTTGAGCGGGAGATGGGAAGAGCAGTACTTC. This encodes CARSLSGRWEEQYF.

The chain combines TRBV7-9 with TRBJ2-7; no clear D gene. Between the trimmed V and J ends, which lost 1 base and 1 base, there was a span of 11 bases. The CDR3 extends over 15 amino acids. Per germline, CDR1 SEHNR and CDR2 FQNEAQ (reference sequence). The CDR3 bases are TGTGCCAGCAGCTTAGGGGCATCCCTTTCCTACGAGCAGTACTTC. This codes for CASSLGASLSYEQYF.

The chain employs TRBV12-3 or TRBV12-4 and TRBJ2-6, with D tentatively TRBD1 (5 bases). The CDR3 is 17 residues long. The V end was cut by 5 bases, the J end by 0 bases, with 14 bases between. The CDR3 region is CASSPEIGVSGANVLTF. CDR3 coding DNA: TGTGCCAGCAGTCCGGAAATAGGGGTCTCTGGGGCCAACGTCCTGACTTTC.

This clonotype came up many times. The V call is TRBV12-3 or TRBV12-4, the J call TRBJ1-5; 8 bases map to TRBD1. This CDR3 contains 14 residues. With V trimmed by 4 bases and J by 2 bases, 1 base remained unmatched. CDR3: CASSWGQGNQPQHF. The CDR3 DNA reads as TGTGCCAGCAGTTGGGGACAGGGCAATCAGCCCCAGCATTTT.

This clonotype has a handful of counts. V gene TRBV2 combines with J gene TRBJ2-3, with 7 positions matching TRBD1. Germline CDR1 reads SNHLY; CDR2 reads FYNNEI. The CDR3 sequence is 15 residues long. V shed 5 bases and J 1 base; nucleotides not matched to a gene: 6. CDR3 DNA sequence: TGTGCCAGCAGTCAGGACAGGTCACGCACAGATACGCAGTATTTT. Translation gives CASSQDRSRTDTQYF.

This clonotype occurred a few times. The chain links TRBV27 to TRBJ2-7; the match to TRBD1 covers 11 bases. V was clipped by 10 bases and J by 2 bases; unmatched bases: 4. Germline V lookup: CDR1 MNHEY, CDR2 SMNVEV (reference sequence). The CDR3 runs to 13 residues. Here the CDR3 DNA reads TGTGCCACCGGGACAGGGGGGCCCTACGAGCAGTACTTC. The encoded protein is CATGTGGPYEQYF.

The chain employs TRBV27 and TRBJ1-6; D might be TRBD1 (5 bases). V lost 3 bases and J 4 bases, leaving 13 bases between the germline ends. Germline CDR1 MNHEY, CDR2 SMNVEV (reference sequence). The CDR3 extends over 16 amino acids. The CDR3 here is CASSFGGDRYNSPLHF. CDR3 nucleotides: TGTGCCAGCAGTTTCGGAGGGGACCGTTATAATTCACCCCTCCACTTT.

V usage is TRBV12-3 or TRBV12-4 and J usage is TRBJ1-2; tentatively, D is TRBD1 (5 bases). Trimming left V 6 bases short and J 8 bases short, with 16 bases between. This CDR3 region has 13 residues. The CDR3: CASSLGGISGYTF. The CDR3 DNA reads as TGTGCCAGCAGCCTGGGGGGGATTTCGGGCTACACCTTC.

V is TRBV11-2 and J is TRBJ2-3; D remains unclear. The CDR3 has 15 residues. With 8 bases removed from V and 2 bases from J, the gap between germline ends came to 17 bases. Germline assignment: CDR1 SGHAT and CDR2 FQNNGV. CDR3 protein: CASRRWGGNTDTQYF. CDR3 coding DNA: TGTGCCAGCCGCCGGTGGGGTGGGAACACAGATACGCAGTATTTT.

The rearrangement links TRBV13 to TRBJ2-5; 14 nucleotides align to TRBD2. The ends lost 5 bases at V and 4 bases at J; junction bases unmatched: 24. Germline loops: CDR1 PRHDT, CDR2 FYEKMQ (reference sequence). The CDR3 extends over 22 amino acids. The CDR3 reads CASSLQWGTSGTSGSAVETQYF. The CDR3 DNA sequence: TGTGCCAGCAGCCTCCAGTGGGGAACATCCGGGACTAGCGGGAGTGCGGTAGAGACCCAGTACTTC.

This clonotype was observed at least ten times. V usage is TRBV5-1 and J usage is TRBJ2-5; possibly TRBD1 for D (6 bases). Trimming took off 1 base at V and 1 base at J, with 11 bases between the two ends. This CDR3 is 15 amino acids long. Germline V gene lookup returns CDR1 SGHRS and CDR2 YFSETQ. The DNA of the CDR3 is TGCGCCAGCAGCTTGTTTGGGGGCGCCCAAGAGACCCAGTACTTC. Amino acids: CASSLFGGAQETQYF.

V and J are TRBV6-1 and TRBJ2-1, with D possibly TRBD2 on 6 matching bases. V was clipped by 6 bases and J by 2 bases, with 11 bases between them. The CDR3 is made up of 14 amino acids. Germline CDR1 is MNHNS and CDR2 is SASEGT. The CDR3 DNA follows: TGTGCCAGCAGCCGCCCGGGGGCCTACAATGAGCAGTTCTTC. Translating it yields CASSRPGAYNEQFF.

For the CDR3, the DNA is TGTGCCAGCGGACAGGCGAGCTCCTACGAGCAGTACTTC. It codes for CASGQASSYEQYF. The chain recombines TRBV6-1 with TRBJ2-7, with TRBD1 matching over 7 bases. The CDR3 totals 13 residues. V shed 8 bases and J 0 bases; nucleotides not matched to a gene: 4. CDR1 and CDR2 from the germline V gene are MNHNS and SASEGT.

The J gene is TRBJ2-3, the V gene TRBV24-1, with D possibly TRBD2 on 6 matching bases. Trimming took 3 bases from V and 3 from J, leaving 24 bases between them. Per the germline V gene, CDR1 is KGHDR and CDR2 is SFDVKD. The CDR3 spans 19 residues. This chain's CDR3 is CATSDTFGITSGVTDTQYF. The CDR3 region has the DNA TGTGCCACCAGTGATACCTTTGGTATAACATCGGGGGTTACAGATACGCAGTATTTT.

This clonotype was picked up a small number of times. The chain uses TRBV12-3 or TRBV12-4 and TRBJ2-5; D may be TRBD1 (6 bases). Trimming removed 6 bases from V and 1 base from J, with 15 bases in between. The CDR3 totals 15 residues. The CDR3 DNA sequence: TGTGCCAGCAGCAGACAACAGGGCCCCCAAGAGACCCAGTACTTC. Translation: CASSRQQGPQETQYF.

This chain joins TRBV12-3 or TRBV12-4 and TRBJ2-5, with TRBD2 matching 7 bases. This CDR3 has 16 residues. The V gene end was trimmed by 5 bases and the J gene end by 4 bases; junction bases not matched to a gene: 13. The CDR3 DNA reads TGTGCCAGCAGTCCCGGGGAGGGAGGGAGGAGAGAGACCCAGTACTTC. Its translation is CASSPGEGGRRETQYF.

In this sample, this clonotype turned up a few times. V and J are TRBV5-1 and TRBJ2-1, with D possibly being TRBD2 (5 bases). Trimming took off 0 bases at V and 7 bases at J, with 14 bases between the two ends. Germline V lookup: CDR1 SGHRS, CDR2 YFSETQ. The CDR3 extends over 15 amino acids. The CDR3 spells CASSLEVGEWNEQFF. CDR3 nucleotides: TGCGCCAGCAGCTTGGAGGTGGGAGAGTGGAATGAGCAGTTCTTC. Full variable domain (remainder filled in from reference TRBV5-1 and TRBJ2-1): KAGVTQTPRYLIKTRGQQVTLSCSPISGHRSVSWYQQTPGQGLQFLFEYFSETQRNKGNFPGRFSGRQFSNSRSEMNVSTLELGDSALYLCASSLEVGEWNEQFFGPGTRLTVL.

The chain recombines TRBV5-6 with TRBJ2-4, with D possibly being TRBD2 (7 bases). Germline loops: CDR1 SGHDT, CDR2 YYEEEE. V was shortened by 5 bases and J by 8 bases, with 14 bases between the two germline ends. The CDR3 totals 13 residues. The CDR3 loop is CASRSRGGDIQYF. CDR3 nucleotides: TGTGCCAGCAGATCAAGAGGGGGGGACATTCAGTACTTC.

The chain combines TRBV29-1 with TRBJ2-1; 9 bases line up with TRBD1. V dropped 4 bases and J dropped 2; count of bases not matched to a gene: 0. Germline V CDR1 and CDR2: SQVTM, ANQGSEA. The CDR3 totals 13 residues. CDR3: CSVGTGAYNEQFF. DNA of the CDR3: TGCAGCGTTGGGACAGGGGCCTACAATGAGCAGTTCTTC.

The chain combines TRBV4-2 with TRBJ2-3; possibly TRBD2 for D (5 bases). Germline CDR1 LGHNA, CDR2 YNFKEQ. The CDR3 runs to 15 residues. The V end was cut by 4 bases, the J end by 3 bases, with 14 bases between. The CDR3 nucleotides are TGTGCCAGCAGCCGATCGGACCGGGAAACAGATACGCAGTATTTT. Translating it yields CASSRSDRETDTQYF.

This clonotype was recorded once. CDR3 protein: CSNRDGYTF. The CDR3 DNA is TGCAGTAACAGAGATGGCTACACCTTC. This chain joins TRBV20-1 and TRBJ1-2, with no clear D. This CDR3 has 9 amino acids. Germline V lookup: CDR1 DFQATT, CDR2 SNEGSKA (reference sequence). The ends were cut back, 8 bases at V and 6 bases at J, with 7 bases in the middle.

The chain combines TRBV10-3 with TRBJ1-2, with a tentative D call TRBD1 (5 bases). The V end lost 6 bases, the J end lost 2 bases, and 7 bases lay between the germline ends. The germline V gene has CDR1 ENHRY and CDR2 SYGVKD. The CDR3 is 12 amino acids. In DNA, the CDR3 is TGTGCCATCAGGGGGGACAACTATGGCTACACCTTC. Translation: CAIRGDNYGYTF.

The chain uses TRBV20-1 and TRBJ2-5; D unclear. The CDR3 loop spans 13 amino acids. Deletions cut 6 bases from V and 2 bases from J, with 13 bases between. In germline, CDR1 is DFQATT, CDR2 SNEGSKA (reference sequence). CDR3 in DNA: TGCAGTGCCCCGGACGAACTTCAAGAGACCCAGTACTTC. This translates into CSAPDELQETQYF.

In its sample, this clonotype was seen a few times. CDR3 sequence: CASSPKPRQGSKETQYF. In DNA form, the CDR3 reads TGTGCCAGCAGCCCCAAGCCCCGACAGGGGTCAAAAGAGACCCAGTACTTC. The chain uses TRBV11-3 and TRBJ2-5; 8 positions agree with TRBD1. Germline values: CDR1 SGHNT, CDR2 YENEEA. The V and J ends lost 5 bases and 3 bases, in that order; junction bases with no gene match: 14. The CDR3 totals 17 residues.

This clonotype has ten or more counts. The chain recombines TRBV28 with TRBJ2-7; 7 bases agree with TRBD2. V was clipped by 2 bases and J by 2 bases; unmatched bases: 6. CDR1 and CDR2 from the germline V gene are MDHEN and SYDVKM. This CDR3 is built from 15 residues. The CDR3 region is CASSLAGESPYEQYF. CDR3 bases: TGTGCCAGCAGTTTAGCGGGAGAGTCCCCCTACGAGCAGTACTTC. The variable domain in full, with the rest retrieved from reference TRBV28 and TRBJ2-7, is DVKVTQSSRYLVKRTGEKVFLECVQDMDHENMFWYRQDPGLGLRLIYFSYDVKMKEKGDIPEGYSVSREKKERFSLILESASTNQTSMYLCASSLAGESPYEQYFGPGTRLTVT.